This T cell receptor beta chain was obtained from a study of graft-versus-host responses after intestinal transplantation. Turning to the study itself: Isolated intestinal, liver-intestinal, or multivisceral transplants were what recipients had. All recipients got anti-thymocyte globulin induction, then tacrolimus and steroids for roughly 3 years.

Libraries were prepared by immunoSEQ multiplex PCR; TCRdb keeps only in-frame clonotypes and omits some of them. This sample carries more than 70,000 clones, 75% to 90% of them seen once, and the ten largest clones take less than 0.12%. As concerns this clone: As yet, its antigen is unknown.

General observations from the study: The study found high graft-versus-host to host-versus-graft clonal ratios in allografts of patients with graft-donor T cell macrochimerism.

Germline CDR1 reads SGHTA; CDR2 reads FQGTGA. V lost 5 bases, J lost 13 bases, and 15 bases lay in between. This CDR3 contains 13 residues. The chain employs TRBV7-3 and TRBJ1-6, with D hard to call. The material was unstimulated CD4+ T cells sorted from spleen or lymph node cells, obtained before intestinal transplant. This TCR came from a human donor who received an intestinal transplant. The CDR3 DNA reads TGTGCCAGCAGCACCGGGGTCCTCACGCCCCTCCACTTT. It codes for CASSTGVLTPLHF. The whole variable domain, remainder taken from reference TRBV7-3 and TRBJ1-6, is GAGVSQTPSNKVTEKGKYVELRCDPISGHTALYWYRQSLGQGPEFLIYFQGTGAADDSGLPNDRFFAVRPEGSVSTLKIQRTERGDSAVYLCASSTGVLTPLHFGNGTRLTVT.